A selection of T cell receptor beta chains follows, all from one sample in a study of CD8+ T cells in alopecia areata. Assay used: immunoSEQ multiplex PCR; TCRdb lists only in-frame clones, some missing. The sample shows some 200,000 clones, 40% to 55% of them seen only once. Source: CD4+ T cells sorted from blood, taken at approximately week 36, from a patient treated with tofacitinib. The receptor source for this set is a human donor with alopecia areata. CDR3s include the opening cysteine and the closing phenylalanine or tryptophan. The D gene is left open where the match is weak. Size values are once, few and many counts, or a class for expanded clones, and some rows have none.

J: TRBJ2-1; D: NA; size: NA; V: TRBV2; DNA: TGTGCCAGCAGTGAAGCCTTGCCTAGCCGGGGTGAGCAGTTCTTC; CDR3: CASSEALPSRGEQFF
J: TRBJ2-7; D: NA; size: NA; V: TRBV7-2; DNA: TGTGCCAGCAGCTTAGGGGCCTTCTCCTACGAGCAGTACTTC; CDR3: CASSLGAFSYEQYF
J: TRBJ2-7; D: TRBD1; size: NA; V: TRBV7-6; DNA: TGTGCCAGCAGCTTAGACGGACAGGGTAGGGAGCAGTACTTC; CDR3: CASSLDGQGREQYF
J: TRBJ2-7; D: TRBD2; size: NA; V: TRBV15; DNA: TGTGCCACCAGCAGACTTAGCGGGAGAGGGTACGAGCAGTACTTC; CDR3: CATSRLSGRGYEQYF
J: TRBJ1-2; D: TRBD1; size: NA; V: TRBV27; DNA: TGTGCCAGCAGTCCGGACAGGGGCCAGGTCGGCTACACCTTC; CDR3: CASSPDRGQVGYTF
J: TRBJ1-1; D: NA; size: NA; V: TRBV2; DNA: TGTGCCAGCAGCCAACGAGCCTCGTCCATGAACACTGAAGCTTTCTTT; CDR3: CASSQRASSMNTEAFF
J: TRBJ2-1; D: TRBD2; size: few; V: TRBV9; DNA: TGTGCCAGCAGCGTGAGAGCGGGCGGGGGAGTCTACAATGAGCAGTTCTTC; CDR3: CASSVRAGGGVYNEQFF
J: TRBJ2-5; D: TRBD1; size: NA; V: TRBV2; DNA: TGTGCCAGCAGTTACGGGGCCAGGGGGGAGACCCAGTACTTC; CDR3: CASSYGARGETQYF
J: TRBJ2-5; D: NA; size: few; V: TRBV29-1; DNA: TGCAGCGTTGAGTTTCCGGGACGGACCCAGTACTTC; CDR3: CSVEFPGRTQYF
J: TRBJ2-3; D: NA; size: NA; V: TRBV9; DNA: TGTGCCAGCAGCCCCCCCGCAGATACGCAGTATTTT; CDR3: CASSPPADTQYF
J: TRBJ2-7; D: NA; size: NA; V: TRBV2; DNA: TGTGCCAGCAGTTTGGAGTCCTACGAGCAGTACTTC; CDR3: CASSLESYEQYF
J: TRBJ2-7; D: NA; size: NA; V: TRBV6-5; DNA: TGTGCCAGCACCCAGAACTACGAGCAGTACTTC; CDR3: CASTQNYEQYF
J: TRBJ2-2; D: NA; size: NA; V: TRBV30; DNA: TGTGCCTGGAGTATGGCCAGATACACCGGGGAGCTGTTTTTT; CDR3: CAWSMARYTGELFF
J: TRBJ1-1; D: NA; size: NA; V: TRBV28; DNA: TGTGCCAGCAGTTTTACTACGACGAACACTGAAGCTTTCTTT; CDR3: CASSFTTTNTEAFF
J: TRBJ2-5; D: NA; size: NA; V: TRBV29-1; DNA: TGCAGCACGATGGAGACCCAGTACTTC; CDR3: CSTMETQYF
J: TRBJ2-5; D: NA; size: few; V: TRBV7-9; DNA: TGTGCCAGCAGCTTAGCGCTGGGTTCGGGAGAGACCCAGTACTTC; CDR3: CASSLALGSGETQYF
J: TRBJ2-3; D: NA; size: few; V: TRBV25-1; DNA: TGTGCCAGCAGTGAACCCGAGGGGGCAGATACGCAGTATTTT; CDR3: CASSEPEGADTQYF
J: TRBJ2-1; D: TRBD1; size: NA; V: TRBV5-1; DNA: TGCGCCAGCAGCCCGGGACAGGGGGAAGAGCAGTTCTTC; CDR3: CASSPGQGEEQFF
J: TRBJ2-5; D: NA; size: NA; V: TRBV6-1; DNA: TGTGCCAGCAGCTTAAACGGGCACGGGGAGACCCAGTACTTC; CDR3: CASSLNGHGETQYF
J: TRBJ2-1; D: NA; size: NA; V: TRBV29-1; DNA: TGCAGCGTTGGGGGGCCCAGGAGGGCATCCTACAATGAGCAGTTCTTC; CDR3: CSVGGPRRASYNEQFF
J: TRBJ2-7; D: TRBD1; size: NA; V: TRBV7-9; DNA: TGTGCCAGCAGCCGCTCCGGGACAGGGGCCTACGAGCAGTACTTC; CDR3: CASSRSGTGAYEQYF
J: TRBJ1-2; D: NA; size: NA; V: TRBV30; DNA: TGTGCCTGTTCAGGAACCCCTAACTATGGCTACACCTTC; CDR3: CACSGTPNYGYTF
J: TRBJ2-1; D: NA; size: NA; V: TRBV30; DNA: TGTGCCTGGAGTGTCCCGGGTGGCTCCTACAATGAGCAGTTCTTC; CDR3: CAWSVPGGSYNEQFF
J: TRBJ2-7; D: NA; size: NA; V: TRBV11-2; DNA: TGTGCCAGCAGCTTAATTCCAGACTACGAGCAGTACTTC; CDR3: CASSLIPDYEQYF
J: TRBJ2-7; D: NA; size: NA; V: TRBV27; DNA: TGTGCCAGCAGCGACCGCCGTTTTATCTACGAGCAGTACTTC; CDR3: CASSDRRFIYEQYF
J: TRBJ2-7; D: NA; size: once; V: TRBV5-1; DNA: TGCGCCAGCAGCTCGGACAGATTCTACGAGCAGTACTTC; CDR3: CASSSDRFYEQYF
J: TRBJ1-5; D: NA; size: NA; V: TRBV30; DNA: TGTGCCTGGAGTCCGCCTGGGGCCGGTCAGCCCCAGCATTTT; CDR3: CAWSPPGAGQPQHF
J: TRBJ1-1; D: NA; size: few; V: TRBV5-1; DNA: TGCGCCAGCAGCCAGGACACACAATGGAACACTGAAGCTTTCTTT; CDR3: CASSQDTQWNTEAFF
J: TRBJ1-2; D: NA; size: few; V: TRBV7-2; DNA: TGTGCCAGCAGCTTAGCAGCTGGGAACTATGGCTACACCTTC; CDR3: CASSLAAGNYGYTF
J: TRBJ2-1; D: NA; size: once; V: TRBV2; DNA: TGTGCCAGCAGTATGTTGGGAGGGGGCTTCGCCCGAAATGAGCAGTTCTTC; CDR3: CASSMLGGGFARNEQFF
J: TRBJ2-1; D: TRBD2; size: NA; V: TRBV5-1; DNA: TGCGCCAGCAGCTCGGGACTATCCAACAATGAGCAGTTCTTC; CDR3: CASSSGLSNNEQFF
J: TRBJ2-7; D: TRBD2; size: NA; V: TRBV5-1; DNA: TGCGCCAGCAGCTTGAGAAGCGGGAGTGGCTACGAGCAGTACTTC; CDR3: CASSLRSGSGYEQYF
J: TRBJ2-1; D: NA; size: NA; V: TRBV7-2; DNA: TGTGCCAGCAGCTTAGGACGACTAAGGGAGCAGTTCTTC; CDR3: CASSLGRLREQFF
J: TRBJ2-5; D: NA; size: NA; V: TRBV30; DNA: TGTGCCTGGAGTGCGTGGATGCAAGAGACCCAGTACTTC; CDR3: CAWSAWMQETQYF
J: TRBJ2-7; D: TRBD1; size: few; V: TRBV27; DNA: TGTGCCAGCGCCAGACAGGGCTCTAGCTCCTACGAGCAGTACTTC; CDR3: CASARQGSSSYEQYF
J: TRBJ1-2; D: NA; size: NA; V: TRBV27; DNA: TGTGCCAGCAGTGTTCGTCCTCAGTATGGCTACACCTTC; CDR3: CASSVRPQYGYTF
J: TRBJ2-5; D: TRBD2; size: NA; V: TRBV27; DNA: TGTGCCAGCAGTTCGACCTTAGCGGGCAGGTTTGGGACCCAGTACTTC; CDR3: CASSSTLAGRFGTQYF
J: TRBJ1-5; D: NA; size: few; V: TRBV19; DNA: TGTGCCAGTAGTACAGGCAATCAGCCCCAGCATTTT; CDR3: CASSTGNQPQHF
J: TRBJ2-5; D: TRBD2; size: few; V: TRBV2; DNA: TGTGCCAGCAGTCGGGGGGGGGAGACCCAGTACTTC; CDR3: CASSRGGETQYF
J: TRBJ2-1; D: TRBD1; size: NA; V: TRBV15; DNA: TGTGCCACCAGCAGAGGACAGGGGCCCTACAATGAGCAGTTCTTC; CDR3: CATSRGQGPYNEQFF
J: TRBJ1-5; D: NA; size: NA; V: TRBV7-2; DNA: TGTGCCAGCAGCTTAAACGATCAGCCCCAGCATTTT; CDR3: CASSLNDQPQHF
J: TRBJ2-7; D: NA; size: NA; V: TRBV5-1; DNA: TGCGCCAGCAGCTTGGATAGGGTTTTGGGGGAGCAGTACTTC; CDR3: CASSLDRVLGEQYF
J: TRBJ2-2; D: NA; size: NA; V: TRBV4-3; DNA: TGCGCCAGCAGCCAGGCCGACCTAGCGAACACCGGGGAGCTGTTTTTT; CDR3: CASSQADLANTGELFF
J: TRBJ2-7; D: NA; size: many; V: TRBV19; DNA: TGTGCCAGTAACCCCCTGTGGACGGGACCGCCTGGCGAGCAGTACTTC; CDR3: CASNPLWTGPPGEQYF
J: TRBJ2-7; D: NA; size: few; V: TRBV7-7; DNA: TGTGCCAGCAGCGACGGGAGCTACGAGCAGTACTTC; CDR3: CASSDGSYEQYF
J: TRBJ2-7; D: NA; size: few; V: TRBV29-1; DNA: TGCAGCGTTGCTTCCAGGGGCTACGAGCAGTACTTC; CDR3: CSVASRGYEQYF
J: TRBJ2-5; D: NA; size: NA; V: TRBV5-1; DNA: TGCGCCAGCAGCTTGGCCGGGCCAGCCGAACAAGAGACCCAGTACTTC; CDR3: CASSLAGPAEQETQYF
J: TRBJ2-2; D: NA; size: NA; V: TRBV7-2; DNA: TGTGCCAGCAGCTCCGCTTCGAACACCGGGGAGCTGTTTTTT; CDR3: CASSSASNTGELFF
J: TRBJ1-1; D: NA; size: few; V: TRBV29-1; DNA: TGCAGCGTTGCCCGACACGACGGCCCCGAAGCTTTCTTT; CDR3: CSVARHDGPEAFF
J: TRBJ2-3; D: NA; size: NA; V: TRBV7-2; DNA: TGTGCCAGCAGCTTAGTTGGCAGGGGCGGGACAGATACGCAGTATTTT; CDR3: CASSLVGRGGTDTQYF
J: TRBJ2-1; D: TRBD2; size: NA; V: TRBV6-5; DNA: TGTGCCAGCAGGCCCGGGGGGGAGTTTAATGAGCAGTTCTTC; CDR3: CASRPGGEFNEQFF
J: TRBJ2-3; D: NA; size: NA; V: TRBV5-1; DNA: TGCGCCAGCACCCAGGGGCGGGCAGATACGCAGTATTTT; CDR3: CASTQGRADTQYF
J: TRBJ1-1; D: NA; size: NA; V: TRBV5-1; DNA: TGCGCCAGCAGCTTGGGCAGGGGAGGCACTGAAGCTTTCTTT; CDR3: CASSLGRGGTEAFF
J: TRBJ1-2; D: NA; size: few; V: TRBV5-1; DNA: TGCGCCAGCAGCTTGGGGACAGCTACTTATGGCTACACCTTC; CDR3: CASSLGTATYGYTF
J: TRBJ2-1; D: TRBD2; size: NA; V: TRBV4-1; DNA: TGCGCCAGCAGCCAAGCGGGAGGGCGCCCCTACAATGAGCAGTTCTTC; CDR3: CASSQAGGRPYNEQFF